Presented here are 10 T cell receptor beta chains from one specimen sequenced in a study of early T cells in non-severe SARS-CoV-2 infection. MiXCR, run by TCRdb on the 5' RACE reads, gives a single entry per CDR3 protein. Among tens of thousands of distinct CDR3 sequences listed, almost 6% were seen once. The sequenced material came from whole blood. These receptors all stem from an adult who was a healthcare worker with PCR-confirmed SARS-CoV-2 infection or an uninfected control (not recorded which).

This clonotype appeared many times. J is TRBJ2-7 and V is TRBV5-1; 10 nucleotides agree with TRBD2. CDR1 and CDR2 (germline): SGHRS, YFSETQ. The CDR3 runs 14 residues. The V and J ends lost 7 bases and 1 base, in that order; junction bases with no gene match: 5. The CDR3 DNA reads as TGCGCCAGCGGGGAGACTAGCGGGTCCTACGAGCAGTACTTC. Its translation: CASGETSGSYEQYF.

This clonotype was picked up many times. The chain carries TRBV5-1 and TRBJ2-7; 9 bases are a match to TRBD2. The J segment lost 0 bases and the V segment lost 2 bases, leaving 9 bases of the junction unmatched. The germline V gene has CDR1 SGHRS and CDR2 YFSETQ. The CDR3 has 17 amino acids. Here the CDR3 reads CASSFGLAGPYSYEQYF. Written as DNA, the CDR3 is TGCGCCAGCAGCTTTGGCCTAGCGGGGCCTTACTCCTACGAGCAGTACTTC. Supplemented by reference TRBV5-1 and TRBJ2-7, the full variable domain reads KAGVTQTPRYLIKTRGQQVTLSCSPISGHRSVSWYQQTPGQGLQFLFEYFSETQRNKGNFPGRFSGRQFSNSRSEMNVSTLELGDSALYLCASSFGLAGPYSYEQYFGPGTRLTVT.

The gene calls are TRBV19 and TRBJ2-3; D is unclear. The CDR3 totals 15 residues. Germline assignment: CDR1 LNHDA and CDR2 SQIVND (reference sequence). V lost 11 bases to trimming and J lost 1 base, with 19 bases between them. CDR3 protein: CAASPLGARTDTQYF. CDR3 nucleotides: TGTGCCGCGTCCCCCCTTGGAGCCCGCACAGATACGCAGTATTTT.

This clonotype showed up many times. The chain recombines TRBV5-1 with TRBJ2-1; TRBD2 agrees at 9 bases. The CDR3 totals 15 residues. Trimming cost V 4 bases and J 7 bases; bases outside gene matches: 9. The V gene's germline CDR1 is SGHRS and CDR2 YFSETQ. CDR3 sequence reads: CASSGSGSEGNEQFF. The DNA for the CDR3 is TGCGCCAGCAGCGGTAGCGGGAGCGAAGGAAATGAGCAGTTCTTC.

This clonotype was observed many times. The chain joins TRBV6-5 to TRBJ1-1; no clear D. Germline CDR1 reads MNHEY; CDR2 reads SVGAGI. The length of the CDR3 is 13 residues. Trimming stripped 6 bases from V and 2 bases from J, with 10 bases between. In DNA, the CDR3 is TGTGCCAGCAGCCGGGCGCCAAACACTGAAGCTTTCTTT. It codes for CASSRAPNTEAFF.

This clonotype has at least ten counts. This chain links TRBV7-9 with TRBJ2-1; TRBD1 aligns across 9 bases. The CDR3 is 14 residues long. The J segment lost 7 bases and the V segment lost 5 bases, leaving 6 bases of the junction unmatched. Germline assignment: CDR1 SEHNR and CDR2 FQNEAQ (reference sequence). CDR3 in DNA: TGTGCCAGCAGCCTTAAAGGACAGGGGAATGAGCAGTTCTTC. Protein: CASSLKGQGNEQFF.

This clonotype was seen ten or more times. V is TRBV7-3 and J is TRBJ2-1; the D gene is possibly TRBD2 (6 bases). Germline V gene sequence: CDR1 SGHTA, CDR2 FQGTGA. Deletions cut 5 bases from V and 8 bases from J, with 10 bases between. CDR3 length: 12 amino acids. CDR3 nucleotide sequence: TGTGCCAGCAGCCCCGGGGGACATGAGCAGTTCTTC. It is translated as CASSPGGHEQFF.

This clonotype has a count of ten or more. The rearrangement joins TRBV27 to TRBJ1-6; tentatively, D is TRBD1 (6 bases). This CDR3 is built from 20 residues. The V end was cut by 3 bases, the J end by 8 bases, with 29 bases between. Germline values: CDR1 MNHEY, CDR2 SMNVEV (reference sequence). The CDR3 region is CASSFRLQGGLSSVHSPLHF. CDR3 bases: TGTGCCAGCAGTTTCCGACTACAGGGAGGTTTGTCGAGCGTCCATTCACCCCTCCACTTT.

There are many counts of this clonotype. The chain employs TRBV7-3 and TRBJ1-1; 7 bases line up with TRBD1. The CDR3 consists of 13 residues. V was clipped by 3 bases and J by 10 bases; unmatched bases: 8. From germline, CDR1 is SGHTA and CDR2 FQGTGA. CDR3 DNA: TGTGCCAGCAGCTTGGAGGGAGGGGACAGAGCTTTCTTT. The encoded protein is CASSLEGGDRAFF.

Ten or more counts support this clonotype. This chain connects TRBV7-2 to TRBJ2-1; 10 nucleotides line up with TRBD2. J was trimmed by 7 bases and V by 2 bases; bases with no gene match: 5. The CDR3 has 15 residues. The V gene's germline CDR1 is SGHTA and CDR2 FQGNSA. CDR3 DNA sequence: TGTGCCAGCAGCTTACTAGCGGGAGTCTTTAATGAGCAGTTCTTC. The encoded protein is CASSLLAGVFNEQFF.